The clone carrying this T cell receptor beta chain was counted ten times or more. The target antigen is unknown. V lost 4 bases and J 5 bases, leaving 8 bases between the germline ends. CDR1 and CDR2 from the germline V gene are MDHEN and SYDVKM. This CDR3 spans 12 amino acids. This sample is drawn from a study of neurological immune-mediated disorders. General study findings and limits: The greatest TCR clonal expansion occurred in HTLV-1-associated myelopathy and the least in multiple sclerosis, which fell below healthy controls.

MiXCR, run by TCRdb on the 5' RACE reads, gives a single entry per CDR3 protein. The table lists some 38,000 distinct CDR3 sequences, roughly an eighth of them singletons. The chain carries TRBV28 and TRBJ2-5; D not resolved. Sequenced input: PBMCs. The source is a woman aged 50 to 65 with HTLV-1-associated myelopathy (HAM/TSP). In DNA, the CDR3 is TGTGCCAGCAGTTCTGGGTTGGAGACCCAGTACTTC. Protein sequence: CASSSGLETQYF.